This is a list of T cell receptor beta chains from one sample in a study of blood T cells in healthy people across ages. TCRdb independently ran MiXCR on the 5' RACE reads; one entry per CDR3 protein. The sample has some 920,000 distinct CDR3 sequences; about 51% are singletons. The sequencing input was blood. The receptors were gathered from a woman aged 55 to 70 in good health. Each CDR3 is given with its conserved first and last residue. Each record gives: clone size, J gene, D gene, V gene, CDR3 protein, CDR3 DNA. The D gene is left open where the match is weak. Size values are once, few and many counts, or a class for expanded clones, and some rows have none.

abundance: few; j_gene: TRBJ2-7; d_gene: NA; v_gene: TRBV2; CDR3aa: CASRDLGYEQYF; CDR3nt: TGTGCCAGCAGGGACCTGGGTTACGAGCAGTACTTC
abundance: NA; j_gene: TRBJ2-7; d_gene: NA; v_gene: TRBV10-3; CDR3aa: CAISEATQTYEQYF; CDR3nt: TGTGCCATCAGTGAGGCGACTCAAACCTACGAGCAGTACTTC
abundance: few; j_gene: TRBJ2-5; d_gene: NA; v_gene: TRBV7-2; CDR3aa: CASSVAGYVETQYF; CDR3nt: TGTGCCAGCAGCGTCGCAGGGTATGTGGAGACCCAGTACTTC
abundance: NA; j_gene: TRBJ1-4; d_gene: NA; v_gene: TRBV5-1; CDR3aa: CASSSRMSFATNEKLFF; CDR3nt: TGCGCCAGCAGCTCGAGGATGTCCTTTGCAACTAATGAAAAACTGTTTTTT
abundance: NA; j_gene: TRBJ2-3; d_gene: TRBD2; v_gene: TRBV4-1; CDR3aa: CASSQAVGGVRDTQYF; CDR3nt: TGCGCCAGCAGCCAAGCGGTGGGGGGGGTTCGGGATACGCAGTATTTT
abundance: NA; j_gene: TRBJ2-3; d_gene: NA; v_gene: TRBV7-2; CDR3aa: CASSLAIAATDTQYF; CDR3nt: TGTGCCAGCAGCTTAGCGATAGCGGCGACAGATACGCAGTATTTT
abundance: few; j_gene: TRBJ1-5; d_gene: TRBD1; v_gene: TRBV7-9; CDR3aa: CASSLGDRGSNQPQHF; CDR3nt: TGTGCCAGCAGCTTAGGTGACAGGGGTAGCAATCAGCCCCAGCATTTT
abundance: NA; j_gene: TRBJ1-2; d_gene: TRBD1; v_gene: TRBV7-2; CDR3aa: CASSQLQGAGNYGYTF; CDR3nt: TGTGCCAGCAGCCAACTTCAGGGGGCGGGTAACTATGGCTACACCTTC
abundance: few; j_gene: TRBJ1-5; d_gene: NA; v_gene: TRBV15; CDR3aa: CATSRDLAYQPQHF; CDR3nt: TGTGCCACCAGCAGAGATCTGGCGTACCAGCCCCAGCATTTT
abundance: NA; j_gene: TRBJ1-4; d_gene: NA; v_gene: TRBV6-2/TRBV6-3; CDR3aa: CASGYIGEKLFF; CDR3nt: TGTGCCAGCGGGTATATCGGTGAAAAACTGTTTTTT
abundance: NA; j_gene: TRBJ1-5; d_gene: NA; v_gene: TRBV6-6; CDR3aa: CASSYSFQEPQHF; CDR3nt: TGTGCCAGCAGTTACTCGTTCCAAGAACCCCAGCATTTT
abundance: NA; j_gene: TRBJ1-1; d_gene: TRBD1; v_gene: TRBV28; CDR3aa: CASSSTSGPQGAEAFF; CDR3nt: TGTGCCAGCAGTTCTACTAGTGGTCCGCAGGGGGCTGAAGCTTTCTTT
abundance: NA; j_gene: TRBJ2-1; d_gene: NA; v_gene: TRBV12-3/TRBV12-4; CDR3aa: CASSPSTGADYNEQFF; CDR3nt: TGTGCCAGCAGCCCAAGCACGGGAGCTGATTACAATGAGCAGTTCTTC
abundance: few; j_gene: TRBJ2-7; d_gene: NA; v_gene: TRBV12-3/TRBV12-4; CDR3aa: CASSTTVVLYEQYF; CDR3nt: TGTGCCAGCAGTACTACGGTCGTCCTCTACGAGCAGTACTTC
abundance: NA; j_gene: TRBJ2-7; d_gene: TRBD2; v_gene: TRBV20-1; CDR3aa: CSTSSGLSYEQYF; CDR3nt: TGCAGTACCTCTAGCGGGCTCTCCTACGAGCAGTACTTC
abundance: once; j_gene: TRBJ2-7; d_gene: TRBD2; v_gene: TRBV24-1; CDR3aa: CATSSTTTSGEIYEQYF; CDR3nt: TGTGCCACCAGTTCTACGACTACTAGCGGGGAGATCTACGAGCAGTACTTC
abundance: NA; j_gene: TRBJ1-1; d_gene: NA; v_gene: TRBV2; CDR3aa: CASGSRGTEAFF; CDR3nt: TGTGCCAGTGGGTCCCGGGGCACTGAAGCTTTCTTT
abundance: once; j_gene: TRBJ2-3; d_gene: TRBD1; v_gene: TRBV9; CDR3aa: CASSVRQGVADTQYF; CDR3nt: TGTGCCAGCAGCGTACGGCAGGGGGTTGCAGATACGCAGTATTTT
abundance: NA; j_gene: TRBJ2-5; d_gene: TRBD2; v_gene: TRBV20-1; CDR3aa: CSARAGTSGRLGQETQYF; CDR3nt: TGCAGCGCTAGAGCCGGGACTAGCGGGAGATTGGGGCAAGAGACCCAGTACTTC
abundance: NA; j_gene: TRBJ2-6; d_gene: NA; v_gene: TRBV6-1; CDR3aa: CASARGASGANVLTF; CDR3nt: TGTGCCAGCGCCCGGGGGGCCTCTGGGGCCAACGTCCTGACTTTC
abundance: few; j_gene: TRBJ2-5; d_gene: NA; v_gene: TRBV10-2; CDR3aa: CASTEAVRRVETQYF; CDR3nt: TGCGCCAGCACCGAAGCGGTCAGAAGGGTTGAGACCCAGTACTTC
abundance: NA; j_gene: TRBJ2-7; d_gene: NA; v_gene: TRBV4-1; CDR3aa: CASSQKRNYEQYF; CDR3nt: TGCGCCAGCAGCCAAAAGAGGAACTACGAGCAGTACTTC
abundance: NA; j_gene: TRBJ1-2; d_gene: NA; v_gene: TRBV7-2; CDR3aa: CASSLAPDSYYGYTF; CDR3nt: TGTGCCAGCAGCTTAGCTCCCGACAGTTACTATGGCTACACCTTC
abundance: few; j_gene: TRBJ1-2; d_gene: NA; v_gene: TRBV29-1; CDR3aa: CSALQGEGVYGYTF; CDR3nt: TGCAGCGCGCTACAGGGAGAGGGGGTATATGGCTACACCTTC
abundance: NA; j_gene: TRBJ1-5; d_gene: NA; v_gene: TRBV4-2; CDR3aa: CASSQDFWGNQPQHF; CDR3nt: TGTGCCAGCAGCCAAGATTTCTGGGGCAATCAGCCCCAGCATTTT
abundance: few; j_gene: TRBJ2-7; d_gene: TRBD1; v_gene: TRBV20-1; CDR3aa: CSARDLTGLSYEQYF; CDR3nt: TGCAGTGCTAGAGACTTGACAGGGTTAAGCTACGAGCAGTACTTC
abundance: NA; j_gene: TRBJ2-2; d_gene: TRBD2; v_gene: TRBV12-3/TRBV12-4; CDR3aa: CASSHRPRGGALSNTGELFF; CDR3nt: TGTGCCAGCAGTCACCGACCCCGGGGGGGGGCGTTATCGAACACCGGGGAACTGTTTTTT
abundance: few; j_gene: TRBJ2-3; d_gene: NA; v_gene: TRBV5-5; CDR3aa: CASSLQARSRTDTQYF; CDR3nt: TGTGCCAGCAGCTTACAGGCTAGATCTCGTACAGATACGCAGTATTTT
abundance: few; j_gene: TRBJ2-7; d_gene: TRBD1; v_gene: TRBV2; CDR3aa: CASRKSRGNTRSGLEQYF; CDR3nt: TGTGCCAGCCGAAAATCCAGGGGGAATACTCGGAGTGGGCTGGAGCAGTACTTC
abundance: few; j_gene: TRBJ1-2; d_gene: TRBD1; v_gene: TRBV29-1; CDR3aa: CSVAEDRANYGYTF; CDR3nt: TGCAGCGTCGCCGAGGACAGGGCTAACTATGGCTACACCTTC
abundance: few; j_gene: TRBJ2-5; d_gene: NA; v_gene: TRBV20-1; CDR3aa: CSARADIDQETQYF; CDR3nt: TGCAGTGCTAGAGCCGACATCGACCAAGAGACCCAGTACTTC
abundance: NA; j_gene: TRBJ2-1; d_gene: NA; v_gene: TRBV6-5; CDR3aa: CASSYASSYNEQFF; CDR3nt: TGTGCCAGCAGTTACGCGAGCTCCTACAATGAGCAGTTCTTC
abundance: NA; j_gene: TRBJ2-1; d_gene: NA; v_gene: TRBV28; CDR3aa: CASKGSGVRLWEQFF; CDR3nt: TGTGCCAGCAAGGGGAGCGGAGTTCGATTATGGGAGCAGTTCTTC
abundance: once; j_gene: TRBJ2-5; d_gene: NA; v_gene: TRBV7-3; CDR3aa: CASSFTPGETQYF; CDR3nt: TGTGCCAGCAGCTTCACGCCGGGGGAGACCCAGTACTTC
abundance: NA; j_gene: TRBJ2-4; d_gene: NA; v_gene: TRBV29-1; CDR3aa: CSGDSLNEQYF; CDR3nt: TGCAGCGGTGACAGTCTCAATGAGCAGTACTTC
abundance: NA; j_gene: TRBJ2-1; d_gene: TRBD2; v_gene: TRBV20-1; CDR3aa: CSASGTSGSSYNEQFF; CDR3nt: TGCAGTGCTAGTGGGACGAGCGGGAGCTCCTACAATGAGCAGTTCTTC
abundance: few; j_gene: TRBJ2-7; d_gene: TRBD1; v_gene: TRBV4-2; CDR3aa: CASSSGTGWYGNYEQYF; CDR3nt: TGTGCCAGCAGCTCCGGGACAGGGTGGTATGGAAATTACGAGCAGTACTTC
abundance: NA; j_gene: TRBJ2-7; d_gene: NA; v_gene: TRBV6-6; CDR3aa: CVTGGSSYNEQYF; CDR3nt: TGTGTCACGGGCGGAAGCTCCTACAATGAGCAGTACTTC
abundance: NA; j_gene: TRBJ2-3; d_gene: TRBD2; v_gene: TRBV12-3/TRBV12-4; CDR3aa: CASSFSRPAGGPDTQYF; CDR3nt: TGTGCCAGCAGTTTTTCCCGTCCAGCGGGAGGACCAGATACGCAGTATTTT
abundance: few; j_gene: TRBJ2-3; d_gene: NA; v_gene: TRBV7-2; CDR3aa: CASSLEGVQADTQYF; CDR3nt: TGTGCCAGCAGCTTAGAAGGTGTACAGGCAGATACGCAGTATTTT
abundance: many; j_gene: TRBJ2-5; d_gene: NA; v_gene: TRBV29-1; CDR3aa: CSVGNLGQGGETQYF; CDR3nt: TGCAGCGTTGGTAATCTTGGTCAGGGCGGCGAGACCCAGTACTTC
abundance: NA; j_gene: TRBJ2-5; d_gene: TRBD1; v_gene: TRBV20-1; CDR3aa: CSARDERGRDRDQETQYF; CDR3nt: TGCAGTGCTAGAGATGAGCGGGGAAGGGACAGGGACCAAGAGACCCAGTACTTC
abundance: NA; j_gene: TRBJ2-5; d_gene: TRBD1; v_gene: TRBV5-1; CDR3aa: CASKRYRGSQETQYF; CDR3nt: TGCGCCAGCAAACGATACAGGGGTAGCCAAGAGACCCAGTACTTC
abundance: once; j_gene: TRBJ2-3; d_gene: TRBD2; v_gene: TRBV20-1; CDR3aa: CSGGAASGTDTDTQYF; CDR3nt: TGCAGTGGGGGAGCGGCTAGCGGGACCGATACAGATACGCAGTATTTT
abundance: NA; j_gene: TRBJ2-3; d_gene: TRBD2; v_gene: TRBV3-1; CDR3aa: CASSQGTSADTQYF; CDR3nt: TGTGCCAGCAGCCAGGGGACTAGCGCCGATACGCAGTATTTT
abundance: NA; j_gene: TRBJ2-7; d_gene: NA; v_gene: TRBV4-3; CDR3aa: CASSQVRHFLYEQYF; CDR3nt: TGCGCCAGCAGCCAAGTGCGACACTTTTTGTACGAGCAGTACTTC
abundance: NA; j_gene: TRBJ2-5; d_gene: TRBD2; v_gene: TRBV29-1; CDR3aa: CSVERRLAGLNEQYF; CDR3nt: TGCAGCGTTGAAAGGCGTCTAGCGGGACTCAATGAGCAGTACTTC
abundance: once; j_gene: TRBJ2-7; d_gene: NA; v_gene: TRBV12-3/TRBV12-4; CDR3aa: CASSALSYGETYEQYF; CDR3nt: TGTGCCAGCAGTGCCCTTAGCTACGGGGAGACCTACGAGCAGTACTTC
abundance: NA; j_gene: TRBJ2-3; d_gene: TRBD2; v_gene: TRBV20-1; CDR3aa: CSAPSTLAGVGDTQYF; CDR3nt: TGCAGTGCCCCATCCACCCTAGCGGGAGTGGGAGATACGCAGTATTTT
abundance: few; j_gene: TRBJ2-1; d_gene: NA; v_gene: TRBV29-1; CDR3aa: CSATSGGEQFF; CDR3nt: TGCAGCGCTACCTCGGGGGGCGAGCAGTTCTTC
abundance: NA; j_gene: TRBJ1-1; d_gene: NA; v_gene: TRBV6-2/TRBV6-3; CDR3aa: CASRFRGRAEAFF; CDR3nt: TGTGCCAGCCGGTTCCGGGGGCGGGCTGAAGCTTTCTTT
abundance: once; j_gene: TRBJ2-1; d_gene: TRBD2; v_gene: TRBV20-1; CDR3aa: CSAESLRTSGVYNEQFF; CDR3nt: TGCAGTGCTGAATCCCTTAGAACTAGCGGGGTGTACAATGAGCAGTTCTTC